The sample holds a few counts of the clone carrying this TCR beta chain. Its target is unknown. Antigen-specific CD4+ T cells expanded by the ViraFEST assay with viral peptide pools were then sequenced. With about 9 days of culture completed, CD4+ T cells were isolated. Vaccine recipients lacked prior SARS-CoV-2 infection and had negative nucleocapsid antibodies. Roughly 2.1 million PBMC were seeded per well and grown in the presence of approximately 9.5 IU/ml IL-2 and 8.5 to 10 ug/ml peptides. The authors exchanged half the medium for IL-2 medium on days 3 and 7. This CDR3 region has 13 residues. The V end lost 0 bases, the J end lost 4 bases, and 7 bases lay between the germline ends. Germline loops: CDR1 SGDLS, CDR2 YYNGEE. This sample was taken from a study of vaccination effects on CD4 cells after COVID-19. The study, taken as a whole, reports: Healthy vaccinees showed cross-reactivity with common cold coronaviruses in only 1 of 255 vaccine-induced clones. The study, lacking early post-infection timepoints, had few convalescent patients.

Clones were sequenced by immunoSEQ multiplex PCR, and TCRdb holds only the in-frame ones, with some missing. The sample has some 65,000 clones, roughly 76% seen once. The sample was CD4+ T cells from PBMCs cultured with HCoV-NL63 spike peptides, taken before COVID-19 vaccination. The V and J genes are TRBV9 and TRBJ1-1; D is unclear. The TCR was taken from a human donor who received a COVID-19 vaccine. The CDR3 sequence is CASSVAMGTEAFF. CDR3 sequence (DNA): TGTGCCAGCAGCGTAGCTATGGGCACTGAAGCTTTCTTT.